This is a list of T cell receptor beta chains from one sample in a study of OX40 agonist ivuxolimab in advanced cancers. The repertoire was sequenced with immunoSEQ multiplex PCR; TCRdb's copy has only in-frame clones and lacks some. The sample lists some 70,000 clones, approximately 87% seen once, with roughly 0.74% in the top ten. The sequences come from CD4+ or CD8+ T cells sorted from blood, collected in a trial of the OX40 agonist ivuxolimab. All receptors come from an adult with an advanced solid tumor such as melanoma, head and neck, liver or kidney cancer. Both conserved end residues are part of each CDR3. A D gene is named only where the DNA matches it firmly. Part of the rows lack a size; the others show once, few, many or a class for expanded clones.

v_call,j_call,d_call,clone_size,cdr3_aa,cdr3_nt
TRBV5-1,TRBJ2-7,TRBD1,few,CASSAATGGLNEQYF,TGCGCCAGCAGCGCAGCGACAGGGGGCCTGAACGAGCAGTACTTC
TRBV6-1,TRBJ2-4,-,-,CASRRAENIQYF,TGTGCCAGCAGGCGGGCGGAGAACATTCAGTACTTC
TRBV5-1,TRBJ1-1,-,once,CASSLDRGTTEAFF,TGCGCCAGCAGCTTGGACCGGGGTACCACTGAAGCTTTCTTT
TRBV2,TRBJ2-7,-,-,CASSGYYEQYF,TGTGCCAGCAGTGGCTATTACGAGCAGTACTTC
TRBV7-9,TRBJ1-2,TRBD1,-,CASSERGTDLYGYTF,TGTGCCAGCAGTGAAAGAGGGACAGATCTCTATGGCTACACCTTC
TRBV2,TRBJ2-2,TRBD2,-,CASDLPSGGLNTGELFF,TGTGCCAGCGATCTCCCTAGCGGGGGGCTTAACACCGGGGAGCTGTTTTTT
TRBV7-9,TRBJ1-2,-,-,CASSLEGTRNGYTF,TGTGCCAGCAGCTTAGAAGGGACAAGGAATGGCTACACCTTC
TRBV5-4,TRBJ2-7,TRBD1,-,CASSLGKGDRYEQYF,TGTGCCAGCAGCTTGGGGAAGGGGGACAGATACGAGCAGTACTTC
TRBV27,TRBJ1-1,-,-,CASSPSSTYTEAFF,TGTGCCAGCAGTCCCAGTTCCACTTACACTGAAGCTTTCTTT
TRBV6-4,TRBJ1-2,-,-,CASSDRFAGNYGYTF,TGTGCCAGCAGTGACAGGTTTGCGGGGAACTATGGCTACACCTTC
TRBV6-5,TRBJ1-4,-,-,CASSETGHNEKLFF,TGTGCCAGCAGCGAGACAGGACATAATGAAAAACTGTTTTTT
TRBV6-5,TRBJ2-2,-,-,CASSYHGGTGELFF,TGTGCCAGCAGTTACCATGGAGGCACCGGGGAGCTGTTTTTT
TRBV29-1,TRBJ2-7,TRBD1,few,CSVERQGHTYEQYF,TGCAGCGTTGAAAGACAGGGGCATACCTACGAGCAGTACTTC
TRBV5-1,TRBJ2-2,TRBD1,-,CASSTGTGTGELFF,TGCGCCAGCAGTACCGGGACAGGGACCGGGGAGCTGTTTTTT
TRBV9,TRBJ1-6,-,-,CASSPGAANLSPLHF,TGTGCCAGCAGCCCCGGAGCGGCGAACCTTTCACCCCTCCACTTT
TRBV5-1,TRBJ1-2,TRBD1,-,CASSLMTGEDGYTF,TGCGCCAGCAGCTTGATGACAGGGGAGGATGGCTACACCTTC
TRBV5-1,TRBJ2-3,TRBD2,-,CASSFSGGSDTQYF,TGCGCCAGCAGCTTTAGCGGGGGGTCCGATACGCAGTATTTT
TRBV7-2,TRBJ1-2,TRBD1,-,CASSSGTGRGYTF,TGTGCCAGCAGCTCCGGGACAGGGAGGGGCTACACCTTC
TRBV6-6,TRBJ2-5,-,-,CASSIGPETQYF,TGTGCCAGCAGCATAGGTCCAGAGACCCAGTACTTC
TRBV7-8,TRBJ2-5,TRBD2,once,CASSPFSGGAQETQYF,TGTGCCAGCAGCCCCTTCAGCGGGGGGGCCCAAGAGACCCAGTACTTC
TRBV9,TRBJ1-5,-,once,CASSETGGGNQPQHF,TGTGCCAGCAGCGAAACAGGTGGAGGCAATCAGCCCCAGCATTTT
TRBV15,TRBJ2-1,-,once,CATSALGGTSEQFF,TGTGCCACCAGCGCCCTAGGGGGGACGAGTGAGCAGTTCTTC
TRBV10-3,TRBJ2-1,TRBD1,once,CAIGTGTGGFYNEQFF,TGTGCCATCGGGACCGGGACAGGGGGCTTCTACAATGAGCAGTTCTTC
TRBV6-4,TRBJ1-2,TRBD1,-,CASSEVQGAGGYTF,TGTGCCAGCAGTGAAGTGCAGGGGGCTGGTGGCTACACCTTC
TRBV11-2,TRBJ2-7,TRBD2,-,CASSLAGGHEQYF,TGTGCCAGCAGCTTAGCGGGGGGACACGAGCAGTACTTC
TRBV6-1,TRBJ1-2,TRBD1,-,CASSEHLITAGGEGIRGYTF,TGTGCCAGCAGTGAACACCTTATTACGGCAGGGGGGGAAGGGATTCGTGGCTACACCTTC
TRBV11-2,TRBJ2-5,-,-,CASSLVGAQTQYF,TGTGCCAGCAGCTTAGTAGGGGCCCAGACCCAGTACTTC
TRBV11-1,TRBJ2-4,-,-,CASSYFPPQGKNIQYF,TGTGCCAGCAGCTACTTCCCCCCGCAGGGCAAAAACATTCAGTACTTC
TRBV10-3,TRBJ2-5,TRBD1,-,CAISESRDRGPETQYF,TGTGCCATCAGTGAGTCGAGGGACAGGGGTCCAGAGACCCAGTACTTC
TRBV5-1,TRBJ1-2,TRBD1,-,CASSDTGGVNYGYTF,TGCGCCAGCAGCGACACAGGGGGAGTTAACTATGGCTACACCTTC
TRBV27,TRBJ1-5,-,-,CASSSRAWGQPQHF,TGTGCCAGCAGTTCCAGGGCCTGGGGTCAGCCCCAGCATTTT
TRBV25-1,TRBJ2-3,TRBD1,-,CASSELGQKLTDTQYF,TGTGCCAGCAGTGAATTGGGACAGAAACTCACAGATACGCAGTATTTT
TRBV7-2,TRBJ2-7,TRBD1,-,CASSLATGTSYEQYF,TGTGCCAGCAGCTTAGCGACAGGGACCTCCTACGAGCAGTACTTC
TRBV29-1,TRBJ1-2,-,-,CSVFQNYGYTF,TGCAGCGTTTTTCAGAACTATGGCTACACCTTC
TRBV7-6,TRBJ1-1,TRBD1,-,CASRYPGGWPFF,TGTGCCAGCAGGTATCCAGGGGGCTGGCCTTTCTTT
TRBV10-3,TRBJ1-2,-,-,CAISEREGGNYGYTF,TGTGCCATCAGTGAGAGGGAGGGAGGCAACTATGGCTACACCTTC
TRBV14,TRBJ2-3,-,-,CASSQVHFSTDTQYF,TGTGCCAGCAGCCAAGTGCACTTCTCCACAGATACGCAGTATTTT
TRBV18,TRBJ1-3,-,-,CASSPGLTVGNTIYF,TGTGCCAGCTCACCGGGACTTACTGTCGGAAACACCATATATTTT
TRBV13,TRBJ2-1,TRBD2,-,CASSLGTSVSYNEQFF,TGTGCCAGCAGCTTAGGGACTAGCGTCTCCTACAATGAGCAGTTCTTC
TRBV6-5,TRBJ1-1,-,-,CASSLSPGVNTEAFF,TGTGCCAGCAGCCTATCCCCCGGGGTGAACACTGAAGCTTTCTTT
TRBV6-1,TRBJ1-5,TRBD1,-,CASTPGGGFNQPQHF,TGTGCCAGCACCCCAGGGGGGGGTTTCAATCAGCCCCAGCATTTT
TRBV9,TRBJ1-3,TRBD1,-,CASSVDSQGNSGNTIYF,TGTGCCAGCAGCGTAGACTCACAGGGGAACTCTGGAAACACCATATATTTT
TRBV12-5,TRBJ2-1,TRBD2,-,CASGREAGYNEQFF,TGTGCTAGTGGTCGGGAAGCGGGGTACAATGAGCAGTTCTTC
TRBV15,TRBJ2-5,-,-,CATSRPIPETQYF,TGTGCCACCAGCAGACCTATCCCGGAGACCCAGTACTTC